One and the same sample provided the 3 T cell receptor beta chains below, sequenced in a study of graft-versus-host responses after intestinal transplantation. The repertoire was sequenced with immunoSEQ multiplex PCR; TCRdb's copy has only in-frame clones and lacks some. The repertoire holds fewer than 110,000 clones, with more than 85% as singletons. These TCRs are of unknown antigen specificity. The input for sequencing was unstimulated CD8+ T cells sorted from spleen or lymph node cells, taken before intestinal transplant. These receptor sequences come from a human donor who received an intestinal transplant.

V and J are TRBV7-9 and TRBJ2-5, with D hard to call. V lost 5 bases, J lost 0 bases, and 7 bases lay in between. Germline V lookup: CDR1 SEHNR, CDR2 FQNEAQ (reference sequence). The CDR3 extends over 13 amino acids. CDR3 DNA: TGTGCCAGCAGCCTACGGGACCAAGAGACCCAGTACTTC. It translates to CASSLRDQETQYF. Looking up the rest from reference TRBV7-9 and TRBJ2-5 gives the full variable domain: DTGVSQNPRHKITKRGQNVTFRCDPISEHNRLYWYRQTLGQGPEFLTYFQNEAQLEKSRLLSDRFSAERPKGSFSTLEIQRTEQGDSAMYLCASSLRDQETQYFGPGTRLLVL.

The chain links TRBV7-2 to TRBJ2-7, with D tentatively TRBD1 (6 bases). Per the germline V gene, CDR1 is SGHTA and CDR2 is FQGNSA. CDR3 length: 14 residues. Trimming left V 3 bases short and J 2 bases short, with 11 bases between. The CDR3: CASSFPGVTYEQYF. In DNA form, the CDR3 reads TGTGCCAGCAGCTTCCCAGGGGTTACCTACGAGCAGTACTTC.

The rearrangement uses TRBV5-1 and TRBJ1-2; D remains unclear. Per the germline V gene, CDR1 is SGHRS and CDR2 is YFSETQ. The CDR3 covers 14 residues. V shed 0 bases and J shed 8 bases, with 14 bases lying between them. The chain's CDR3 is CASSLADVSEGYTF. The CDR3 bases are TGCGCCAGCAGCTTGGCGGACGTCTCTGAGGGCTACACCTTC.